The TCR beta chain described here comes from a study of Graves' ophthalmopathy and Graves' hyperthyroidism. RNA served as the template for amplifying TCR beta CDR3 regions. Investigators did first-round RT-PCR with HTBI primers, then second-round multiplex PCR. MiXCR, run by TCRdb on the multiplex PCR reads, gives a single entry per CDR3 protein. The sample lists 620,000 or so distinct CDR3 sequences, 22% occurring once. This CDR3 has 14 amino acids. Deletions cut 3 bases from V and 6 bases from J, with 11 bases between. The authors defined stable hyperthyroidism as no ophthalmopathy within 18 months of follow-up.

This sequence was found in a woman aged 18-29 years with stable Graves' hyperthyroidism. Some clones in this sample may be carry-over from other donors' samples. The chain couples TRBV12-3 or TRBV12-4 to TRBJ2-2; D remains unclear. The sequenced sample consisted of peripheral blood. The CDR3 DNA follows: TGTGCCAGCAGTTTTAACTATATGTCCGGGGAGCTGTTTTTT. Translation: CASSFNYMSGELFF.